This T cell receptor beta chain was found in a study of beta chain bispecific antibodies for T cell cancers (TCRdb year 2021). About the investigation overall: T cells from healthy donors were cocultured with T cell leukemia lines in the presence of bispecific antibodies, after which the depletion of each TRBV family was measured by TRBV sequencing of the surviving cells. On the cell surface, TRBV12 (TRBV12-3) was expressed by Jurkat cells, whereas TRBV5-5 was expressed by HPB-ALL cells.

Beyond this particular receptor, the publication reports: Cross-reactivity of the anti-TRBV5-5 antibody with TRBV5-6 was attributed to high sequence similarity between the two genes. Leukemia cell line cells were mixed with normal T cells in each sequenced sample, and most of the targeted TRBV signal was derived from the leukemia cells rather than from the normal T cells.

Unique molecular identifier barcodes were incorporated into the libraries and were used for clonotype quantification. Qiagen AllPrep DNA/RNA Micro kits were used to isolate total RNA, and an Agilent TapeStation was used to check RNA quality. TCR beta libraries were constructed by 5' RACE, in which cDNA synthesis was followed by two PCR steps with TCR beta constant-region gene-specific primers. Sequencing of the TCR beta libraries was performed on an Illumina MiSeq platform. As for the authors' bioinformatics: MIGEC, MiXCR and VDJtools were used for read processing. Clonotype frequency was calculated as the fraction of unique molecular identifiers assigned to a given clonotype among all unique molecular identifiers in the sample. Any TRBV gene that IMGT lists as a pseudogene or open reading frame, and is therefore nonfunctional, such as TRBV1, TRBV12-1 and TRBV21, was left out. In TCRdb, the public reads were trimmed at Q25 with fastp and aligned with MiXCR, with productive beta chains retained. Rows merge per CDR3 protein into single entries with the most common DNA and genes. Clone size and V and J calls follow TCRdb, not the original study. The sample includes some 20,000 distinct CDR3 sequences, with over 2.5% observed a single time. Of the sample, about 31% is held by the ten largest clones.

This clonotype was recorded a few times. Its antigen target is currently unknown. Per-base qualities were not stored, and no clone one base away is much larger. T cells were expanded from blood mononuclear cells for 2 to 4 days using either anti-CD3 antibody OKT3 or CD3/CD28 Dynabeads. The culture conditions for expanded T cells were RPMI 1640 plus 10% fetal bovine serum, recombinant human IL-2 (approximately 100 IU/ml) and IL-7 (approximately 5.2 ng/ml). Each coculture contained 5 x 10^4 normal T cells, 5 x 10^4 target cells and bispecific antibody in about 98 ul and was incubated for about 16 hours at 37 degrees C. Each bispecific antibody consisted of two single-chain variable fragments expressed in a single-chain diabody format with a His tag. Healthy human donors supplied the effector T cells, with peripheral blood mononuclear cells isolated from leukapheresis samples using Ficoll density gradient centrifugation.

CDR3 length: 14 amino acids, cysteine to phenylalanine. CDR3 DNA is the only sequence kept; it has 42 bases, read in frame from the first base. Trimming takes 7 bases from V and 2 bases from J, and the germline ends sit 15 bases apart. This clonotype was obtained from a human donor in good health. Some clones in this sample may be carry-over from other donors' samples. In this chain, TRBV12-3 or TRBV12-4 is recombined with TRBJ2-7; the D segment is perhaps TRBD1 or TRBD2, each sharing 5 matched bases. The sequencing input was healthy donor T cells cultured with leukemia cells. The CDR3 region has the sequence CASTTGLQAYEQYF. The nucleotides read TGTGCCAGCACCACGGGGTTACAGGCCTACGAGCAGTACTTC.